These 28 T cell receptor beta chains were sequenced from one sample in a study of T cells in Graves' hyperthyroidism and ophthalmopathy. It was RNA transcripts that yielded the amplified TCR beta CDR3 regions. First-round RT-PCR with HTBI primers amplified the TCR CDR3 region. One entry per CDR3 protein results from TCRdb running MiXCR on the multiplex PCR reads. The sample has hundreds of thousands of distinct CDR3 sequences, nearly 45% seen once. The sample consisted of peripheral blood or thyroid tissue (not recorded which). The receptor source for this set is an adult man with Graves' disease, either hyperthyroidism or ophthalmopathy (not recorded which).

This sequence joins TRBV9 and TRBJ1-1; no definite D call. V was pared by 8 bases and J by 7 bases, with 18 bases between. CDR3 size: 13 residues. Germline CDR1 reads SGDLS; CDR2 reads YYNGEE. The CDR3 reads CASTRRPSGEAFF. DNA of the CDR3: TGTGCCAGTACCCGGAGGCCGTCTGGTGAAGCTTTCTTT.

This clonotype was counted between two and nine times. The chain uses TRBV20-1 and TRBJ1-6; D is unresolved. The CDR3 covers 12 residues. Trimming removed 7 bases at V and 6 bases at J, with 10 bases between. Germline CDR1 is DFQATT and CDR2 is SNEGSKA (reference sequence). This CDR3 reads CSGSAFNSPLHF. Written as DNA, the CDR3 is TGCAGTGGGTCGGCCTTTAATTCACCCCTCCACTTT.

Only a few counts were recorded for this clonotype. This sequence joins TRBV14 and TRBJ1-6; TRBD1 might be the D (6 bases). The V and J ends lost 4 bases and 7 bases respectively, with 23 bases between them. CDR3 length: 18 amino acids. CDR1 and CDR2 from the germline V gene are SGHDN and FVKESK. CDR3 DNA sequence: TGTGCCAGCAGCCCTAGGGGTACGAAGTTACAGGGAAATTCACCCCTCCACTTT. Residues: CASSPRGTKLQGNSPLHF.

The CDR3: CASSESWGENTEAFF. The CDR3 bases are TGCGCCAGCAGTGAATCCTGGGGGGAGAACACTGAAGCTTTCTTT. The chain is built from TRBV10-2 and TRBJ1-1; possible D gene TRBD1, 5 bases. CDR1 is WSHSY and CDR2 is SAAADI in the germline V gene. CDR3 length equals 15 residues. Trimming stripped 3 bases from V and 1 base from J, with 12 bases between.

There are a few counts of this clonotype. This chain links TRBV7-9 with TRBJ1-5; tentatively, D is TRBD1 (5 bases). Germline V gives CDR1 SEHNR, CDR2 FQNEAQ (reference sequence). V lost 5 bases and J lost 6, with 14 bases in between. This CDR3 has 14 amino acids. The CDR3 protein is CASSQGGAAQPQHF. CDR3 sequence (DNA): TGTGCCAGCAGCCAAGGCGGGGCTGCTCAGCCCCAGCATTTT. Full variable domain (rest looked up from reference TRBV7-9 and TRBJ1-5): DTGVSQNPRHKITKRGQNVTFRCDPISEHNRLYWYRQTLGQGPEFLTYFQNEAQLEKSRLLSDRFSAERPKGSFSTLEIQRTEQGDSAMYLCASSQGGAAQPQHFGDGTRLSIL.

This clonotype appeared a single time. The chain links TRBV2 to TRBJ1-2; 7 positions agree with TRBD1. The CDR3 loop spans 16 amino acids. The V segment lost 6 bases and the J segment 4 bases; nucleotides outside the gene matches: 14. CDR1 is SNHLY and CDR2 is FYNNEI in the germline V gene. CDR3 nucleotides: TGTGCCAGCAGCGTACCCGACAGGGAGGAGAGCTATGGCTACACCTTC. Protein product: CASSVPDREESYGYTF.

Turning to this clonotype: Sequence at one end of the junction differs from germline and may be a read error. This chain links TRBV7-6 with TRBJ2-6; 10 positions agree with TRBD1. Looked up from germline, CDR1 is SGHVS and CDR2 is FNYEAQ. The CDR3 totals 15 residues. This CDR3 is CASSLERTGGNVLTF. In DNA form, the CDR3 reads TGTGCCAGCAGCTTAGAGAGGACAGGGGGCAACGTCCTGACTTTC.

The chain carries TRBV2 and TRBJ1-5, with 7 positions matching TRBD1. CDR3 length: 14 residues. Germline V CDR1 and CDR2: SNHLY, FYNNEI. V shed 6 bases and J 4 bases; nucleotides not matched to a gene: 6. CDR3 sequence: CASRVGQQNQPQHF. CDR3 coding DNA: TGTGCCAGCAGGGTGGGACAGCAGAATCAGCCCCAGCATTTT.

The J gene is TRBJ1-1, the V gene TRBV7-1, with D maybe TRBD1 (6 bases). TRBV7-1 is noted as an ORF with a role that remains uncertain. The CDR3 has 12 amino acids. Trimming pared 6 bases from V and 10 bases from J, leaving 15 bases between. The CDR3 DNA sequence: TGTGCCAGCAGATCCAGGGGTGTCGGAGCTTTCTTT. It codes for CASRSRGVGAFF.

This rearrangement joins TRBV29-1 to TRBJ1-2; D unresolved. The ends were cut back, 1 base at V and 8 bases at J, with 8 bases in the middle. Germline lookup yields CDR1 SQVTM and CDR2 ANQGSEA. The CDR3 runs to 11 residues. The CDR3 sequence is CSVEGGDGYTF. The CDR3 DNA reads TGCAGCGTTGAAGGGGGAGACGGCTACACCTTC.

This clonotype was detected ten times or more. This chain joins TRBV7-9 and TRBJ1-3, with TRBD1 as a possible D gene (5 bases). This CDR3 has 14 residues. Germline V gene sequence: CDR1 SEHNR, CDR2 FQNEAQ (reference sequence). Between the trimmed V and J ends, which lost 5 bases and 4 bases, there was a span of 12 bases. Here the CDR3 reads CASSPPGDGNTIYF. DNA of the CDR3: TGTGCCAGCAGCCCCCCGGGGGACGGAAACACCATATATTTT.

The V gene is TRBV7-9, the J gene TRBJ2-7; 10 positions agree with TRBD1. CDR1 and CDR2 from the germline V gene are SEHNR and FQNEAQ (reference sequence). Trimming cost V 5 bases and J 6 bases; bases outside gene matches: 7. The length of the CDR3 is 14 residues. CDR3 bases: TGTGCCAGCAGCCAACCGACAGGGGGCTCCGAGCAGTACTTC. It specifies CASSQPTGGSEQYF.

J is TRBJ1-5 and V is TRBV2; 7 bases are shared with TRBD1. With 6 bases clipped from V and 2 bases from J, the junction kept 10 bases outside the gene matches. There are 16 residues in the CDR3. Germline CDR1 SNHLY, CDR2 FYNNEI. The CDR3, as DNA: TGTGCCAGCAGCCAACAAGCCGGGACAGGCAATCAGCCCCAGCATTTT. It codes for CASSQQAGTGNQPQHF.

V gene TRBV11-2 combines with J gene TRBJ1-1; the D is unclear. CDR1 and CDR2 (germline): SGHAT, FQNNGV. Trimming took 2 bases from V and 8 from J, leaving 12 bases between them. The CDR3 extends over 13 amino acids. The chain's CDR3 is CASSLSREGEAFF. As DNA, the CDR3 is TGTGCCAGCAGCTTATCCCGGGAAGGGGAAGCTTTCTTT.

This clonotype was detected ten times or more. The gene calls are TRBV2 and TRBJ1-1, with D unclear. Germline CDR1 is SNHLY and CDR2 is FYNNEI. The CDR3 spans 16 residues. The V gene lost 6 bases and the J gene lost 0 bases, with 17 bases spanning the gap. The CDR3 DNA sequence: TGTGCCAGCAGACCCCGGAACCATGGCATGAACACTGAAGCTTTCTTT. This codes for CASRPRNHGMNTEAFF. The full variable domain, its missing parts supplied by reference TRBV2 and TRBJ1-1, is EPEVTQTPSHQVTQMGQEVILRCVPISNHLYFYWYRQILGQKVEFLVSFYNNEISEKSEIFDDQFSVERPDGSNFTLKIRSTKLEDSAMYFCASRPRNHGMNTEAFFGQGTRLTVV.

V and J are TRBV7-9 and TRBJ2-7; D remains ambiguous. The germline V and J ends were trimmed by 5 bases and 1 base, with 9 bases remaining between them. The CDR3 loop spans 13 amino acids. Germline CDR1 reads SEHNR; CDR2 reads FQNEAQ (reference sequence). The CDR3 coding sequence is TGTGCCAGCAGCCAATCCAGGTCCTACGAGCAGTACTTC. Translated: CASSQSRSYEQYF.

V is TRBV7-2 and J is TRBJ1-2; D is unclear. CDR3 length: 13 amino acids. Trimming left V 0 bases short and J 8 bases short, with 10 bases between. Germline V gene lookup returns CDR1 SGHTA and CDR2 FQGNSA. The CDR3 nucleotides read TGTGCCAGCAGCTTAGCCCCGCGGGAGGGCTACACCTTC. Translated, it gives CASSLAPREGYTF.

This clonotype was counted at least ten times. The V call is TRBV20-1, the J call TRBJ1-1; 9 bases are a match to TRBD1. V lost 3 bases to trimming and J lost 10 bases; unmatched junction nucleotides: 6. This CDR3 has 12 amino acids. The V gene's germline CDR1 is DFQATT and CDR2 SNEGSKA (reference sequence). CDR3 coding DNA: TGCAGTGCTAGCCGGACAGGGGATCGAGCTTTCTTT. It yields the protein CSASRTGDRAFF.

This chain joins TRBV2 and TRBJ1-5; TRBD1 is a possible D gene (6 bases). The CDR3 has 17 amino acids. The V end lost 3 bases, the J end lost 4 bases, and 19 bases lay between the germline ends. In germline, CDR1 is SNHLY, CDR2 FYNNEI. CDR3 residues: CASSDSLTGLGNQPQHF. CDR3 DNA: TGTGCCAGCAGTGACTCCCTAACAGGGTTGGGGAATCAGCCCCAGCATTTT.

This chain joins TRBV7-9 and TRBJ1-2; D not certain. CDR3 length equals 14 residues. V was trimmed by 1 base and J by 10 bases, leaving 16 bases between them. CDR1 is SEHNR and CDR2 is FQNEAQ in the germline V gene (reference sequence). CDR3 protein: CASSLVRTHGDYTF. The CDR3, as DNA: TGTGCCAGCAGCTTAGTTCGGACTCACGGAGACTACACCTTC.

This chain joins TRBV2 and TRBJ1-4; no definite D call. This CDR3 is 12 amino acids long. Germline V CDR1 and CDR2: SNHLY, FYNNEI. Trimming stripped 8 bases from V and 7 bases from J, with 11 bases between. The CDR3 DNA reads TGTGCCAGCCACAGAAACACTGAAAAACTGTTTTTT. It yields the protein CASHRNTEKLFF.

This clonotype was seen repeatedly, ten times or more. V and J are TRBV24-1 and TRBJ2-7, with 7 bases aligning to TRBD1. In germline, CDR1 is KGHDR, CDR2 SFDVKD. V shed 4 bases, J shed 0 bases, and the junction held 8 bases outside the gene matches. The CDR3 has 16 amino acids. Here the CDR3 reads CATSDRRDSHSYEQYF. For the CDR3, the DNA is TGTGCCACCAGTGACCGCCGGGACAGCCACTCCTACGAGCAGTACTTC.

Many counts were recorded for this clonotype. This chain links TRBV19 with TRBJ1-6, with D possibly being TRBD1 (6 bases). This CDR3 has 13 amino acids. The germline CDR1 and CDR2 sequences are LNHDA and SQIVND (reference sequence). V gave up 5 bases and J gave up 10 bases, with 12 bases separating them. The DNA of the CDR3 is TGTGCCAGTAGTGCAGGGGTGTCCTCACCCCTCCACTTT. This gives the protein CASSAGVSSPLHF.

This clonotype has ten or more counts. The CDR3 is CASSLALRTRPLHF. DNA of the CDR3: TGTGCCAGCAGTTTAGCGCTCCGGACGAGGCCCCTCCACTTT. The V and J genes are TRBV12-3 or TRBV12-4 and TRBJ1-6, with D uncertain. CDR3 length: 14 residues. The V end was cut by 0 bases, the J end by 13 bases, with 13 bases between.

CDR3: CASSFIRAGELFF. CDR3 sequence (DNA): TGTGCCAGCAGCTTTATAAGGGCCGGGGAGCTGTTTTTT. The J gene is TRBJ2-2, the V gene TRBV7-9, with D hard to call. The CDR3 is 13 residues long. Trimming removed 3 bases at V and 6 bases at J, with 8 bases between. Looked up from germline, CDR1 is SEHNR and CDR2 is FQNEAQ (reference sequence).

This chain uses TRBV2 with TRBJ1-5; tentatively, D is TRBD1 (6 bases). V was shortened by 5 bases and J by 10 bases, with 15 bases between the two germline ends. CDR3 length: 13 residues. The germline V gene has CDR1 SNHLY and CDR2 FYNNEI. CDR3: CASSSARQAPQHF. CDR3 bases: TGTGCCAGCAGTTCCGCCCGACAGGCTCCCCAGCATTTT.

The rearrangement links TRBV11-2 to TRBJ1-6; maybe TRBD1 (6 bases). The CDR3 loop spans 14 amino acids. The V and J ends lost 11 bases and 10 bases respectively, with 21 bases between them. Germline CDR1 reads SGHAT; CDR2 reads FQNNGV. The CDR3 loop is CAVTEQGRRSPLHF. Written as DNA, the CDR3 is TGTGCCGTAACCGAACAGGGTCGGCGCTCACCCCTCCACTTT.

This clonotype was seen a handful of times. V is TRBV19 and J is TRBJ1-5; 9 bases match TRBD1. Germline loops: CDR1 LNHDA, CDR2 SQIVND (reference sequence). CDR3 length: 16 amino acids. With V trimmed by 6 bases and J by 2 bases, 8 bases remained unmatched. The CDR3, as DNA: TGTGCCAGTAGCACGAACAGGGGGCAAGGCAATCAGCCCCAGCATTTT. It encodes CASSTNRGQGNQPQHF.